Below, 9 T cell receptor beta chains from the same sample are listed, as sequenced in a study of blood T cells in healthy people across ages. A sample-barcoded 5' primer and a J-beta primer mix were used in a second PCR of about 6 to 12 cycles. TCRdb redid the calling of the 5' RACE reads with MiXCR, one entry per CDR3 protein. The sample consists of around 1,500,000 distinct CDR3 sequences, about 40% of them appearing once. Sequencing was carried out using blood. These receptors were collected from a woman younger than 35 in good health.

This clonotype was detected a few times. This chain connects TRBV12-3 or TRBV12-4 to TRBJ2-7; maybe TRBD1 (6 bases). There are 14 residues in the CDR3. Trimming removed 8 bases at V and 1 base at J, with 15 bases between. The CDR3 coding sequence is TGTGCCAGCTCAACTCAGGGGCTTTCCTACGAGCAGTACTTC. This translates into CASSTQGLSYEQYF.

This clonotype was seen only a few times. The chain carries TRBV9 and TRBJ2-3; 15 nucleotides line up with TRBD2. Germline values: CDR1 SGDLS, CDR2 YYNGEE. This CDR3 contains 17 residues. V was pared by 4 bases and J by 2 bases, with 5 bases of the junction left unmatched. CDR3 sequence: CASSFGTSGGYTDTQYF. Written as DNA, the CDR3 is TGTGCCAGCAGCTTCGGGACTAGCGGGGGGTACACAGATACGCAGTATTTT.

This clonotype has a count of ten or more. The J gene is TRBJ2-3, the V gene TRBV20-1; 8 bases match TRBD2. Germline values: CDR1 DFQATT, CDR2 SNEGSKA (reference sequence). The CDR3 totals 15 residues. Unmatched junction bases numbered 6, after V lost 4 bases and J lost 0 bases. CDR3 sequence (DNA): TGCAGTGCTACCCTGGGCGGGGGGAGCACAGATACGCAGTATTTT. Translation gives CSATLGGGSTDTQYF.

This clonotype has just one count. Mismatch with germline at one junction end may stem from a read error. The chain recombines TRBV5-1 with TRBJ2-1, with 7 positions matching TRBD2. Germline V gene data show CDR1 as SGHRS and CDR2 as YFSETQ. The CDR3 loop spans 12 amino acids. The CDR3 nucleotides read TGCGCCTGCAGCCTCCGGGGGGATGAGCAGTTCTTC. Residues: CACSLRGDEQFF.

CDR3 in amino acids: CASSSSGQGAYEETQYF. CDR3 nucleotides: TGTGCCAGCAGCTCATCGGGACAGGGGGCATATGAGGAGACCCAGTACTTC. The chain links TRBV7-9 to TRBJ2-5; 12 bases line up with TRBD1. The length of the CDR3 is 17 residues. Germline V gene lookup returns CDR1 SEHNR and CDR2 FQNEAQ (reference sequence). The junction had 11 bases not matched to a gene; V was cut back by 4 bases and J by 5 bases.

The chain couples TRBV7-6 to TRBJ2-1, with 9 bases matching TRBD1. The CDR3 is made up of 15 amino acids. V was clipped by 5 bases and J by 15 bases; unmatched bases: 17. Germline loops: CDR1 SGHVS, CDR2 FNYEAQ. The CDR3 nucleotides read TGTGCCAGCAGCGAAACAGGGGGCAGGCAGAATCCCGCGTTCTTC. Translating it yields CASSETGGRQNPAFF.

This clonotype has a handful of counts. The rearrangement links TRBV30 to TRBJ1-4; D is unclear. The CDR3 is 16 residues long. Germline V lookup: CDR1 GTSNPN, CDR2 SVGIG (reference sequence). CDR3 region: CAADLTTQPMNEKLFF. DNA for the CDR3: TGTGCGGCGGATCTGACGACCCAACCCATGAATGAAAAACTGTTTTTT.

This chain links TRBV7-2 with TRBJ1-4, with D unclear. V lost 6 bases to trimming and J lost 7 bases, with 15 bases between them. This CDR3 has 14 residues. Germline V gene lookup returns CDR1 SGHTA and CDR2 FQGNSA. The CDR3: CASSPNMNGEKLFF. In DNA form, the CDR3 reads TGTGCCAGCAGTCCGAATATGAATGGTGAAAAACTGTTTTTT.

This clonotype was counted between two and nine times. The gene calls are TRBV10-3 and TRBJ2-7; D gene ambiguous. The J call may be in error: the DNA end matches TRBJ2-4 better. This CDR3 region has 13 residues. In germline, CDR1 is ENHRY, CDR2 SYGVKD. The CDR3 spells CAISESPKDIQYF. The CDR3 coding sequence is TGTGCCATCAGTGAGTCCCCCAAGGACATTCAGTACTTC.